This is a list of T cell receptor beta chains from one sample in a study of blood T cell repertoires in COVID-19. Libraries were prepared by immunoSEQ multiplex PCR; TCRdb keeps only in-frame clonotypes and omits some of them. The sample yields 150,000 to 200,000 clones, 60% to 80% seen once. The sample consisted of PBMCs or T cells enriched from blood (not recorded which). These receptor sequences come from a woman aged 45 to 65 who had recovered from COVID-19. Both conserved end residues are part of each CDR3. The order of the fields is clone size, D gene, V gene, J gene, CDR3 DNA, CDR3 protein. The D gene is left open where the match is weak. Some rows mark clone size as missing; the rest say once, few, many or name a class of expanded clone.

.	TRBD1	TRBV5-6	TRBJ1-2	TGTGCCAGCAGCCCCGGGACAGGGGCTAACTATGGCTACACCTTC	CASSPGTGANYGYTF
few	TRBD1	TRBV19	TRBJ1-5	TGTGCCAGTACCGTGACAGGGAGAGGCAATCAGCCCCAGCATTTT	CASTVTGRGNQPQHF
.	.	TRBV7-6	TRBJ1-1	TGTGCCAGCAGCGTTAGGGGCCCGGAGGGACGGGGCACTGAAGCTTTCTTT	CASSVRGPEGRGTEAFF
.	.	TRBV3-1/TRBV3-2	TRBJ1-6	TGTGCCAGCAGCCGGTCCCAGAATTCACCCCTCCACTTT	CASSRSQNSPLHF
.	.	TRBV7-9	TRBJ2-2	TGTGCCAGCAGACTAGGGGGTTCGAACACCGGGGAGCTGTTTTTT	CASRLGGSNTGELFF
.	TRBD1	TRBV9	TRBJ2-7	TGTGCCAGCAGCCCCGGGACAGCGATCTACGAGCAGTACTTC	CASSPGTAIYEQYF
.	.	TRBV24-1	TRBJ1-1	TGTGCCACCAGTGATTCATCGCAGGGGCTGAACACTGAAGCTTTCTTT	CATSDSSQGLNTEAFF
.	.	TRBV30	TRBJ2-7	TGTGCCTGGAGTGTGGGAGGAGGGACCTACGAGCAGTACTTC	CAWSVGGGTYEQYF
.	TRBD1	TRBV11-3	TRBJ2-7	TGTGCCAGCAGCCCACAAGGACAGGGCGGCGAGCAGTACTTC	CASSPQGQGGEQYF
.	.	TRBV24-1	TRBJ2-2	TGTGCCACCAGCCTCGCCGGGAGCCGGAACGGGGAGCTGTTTTTT	CATSLAGSRNGELFF
.	.	TRBV9	TRBJ2-2	TGTGCCAGCAGCGTAGCTCAGGGAGGAGGGACCGGGGAGCTGTTTTTT	CASSVAQGGGTGELFF
.	TRBD1	TRBV6-5	TRBJ1-1	TGTGCCAGCGCAACTGGAAGGGCAGGGGGCACTGAAGCTTTCTTT	CASATGRAGGTEAFF
.	.	TRBV28	TRBJ1-2	TGTGCCAGTAATTGGGCCTATGGCTACACCTTC	CASNWAYGYTF
.	.	TRBV5-6	TRBJ2-3	TGTGCCAGCAGCTTTTTTAGGCAGTATTTT	CASSFFRQYF
.	TRBD1	TRBV13	TRBJ2-1	TGTGCCAGCACCCTCCGGGACAGGGAGAATGAGCAGTTCTTC	CASTLRDRENEQFF
once	.	TRBV16	TRBJ2-7	TGTGCCAGCAGCCAATCGAGGGACAACACCTACGAGCAGTACTTC	CASSQSRDNTYEQYF
.	TRBD1	TRBV7-2	TRBJ1-3	TGTGCCAGCAGCTACGGACAGGGGGTGTACACCATATATTTT	CASSYGQGVYTIYF
.	TRBD1	TRBV6-5	TRBJ1-6	TGTGCCAGCAGGGACAGGGACAATTCACCCCTCCACTTT	CASRDRDNSPLHF
few	TRBD2	TRBV5-6	TRBJ2-1	TGTGCCAGCAGCCGGACTAGCGGTGAGCAGTTCTTC	CASSRTSGEQFF
.	TRBD1	TRBV9	TRBJ2-5	TGTGCCAGCAGCGTAGACAGGGGACGGGGCGAGACCCAGTACTTC	CASSVDRGRGETQYF
.	TRBD2	TRBV3-1/TRBV3-2	TRBJ2-1	TGTGCCAGCAGCCCTACCGGGACTACAATCTACAATGAGCAGTTCTTC	CASSPTGTTIYNEQFF
.	TRBD2	TRBV10-3	TRBJ2-7	TGTGCCATCAGTGGGGGCGGGAGGGACGAGCAGTACTTC	CAISGGGRDEQYF
.	TRBD2	TRBV4-1	TRBJ2-1	TGCGCCAGCAGCCAACTCCTAGCGGGAGTATACAATGAGCAGTTCTTC	CASSQLLAGVYNEQFF
.	.	TRBV30	TRBJ2-1	TGTGCCTGGAGTGCTAGCGACCACAATGAGCAGTTCTTC	CAWSASDHNEQFF
.	TRBD1	TRBV28	TRBJ2-2	TGTGCCATCCAGGGGGCGAACACCGGGGAGCTGTTTTTT	CAIQGANTGELFF
.	TRBD1	TRBV19	TRBJ2-7	TGTGCCACTCGCCCGGCTCCCGGGACAGGGCTATACGAGCAGTACTTC	CATRPAPGTGLYEQYF
few	.	TRBV28	TRBJ2-1	TGTGCCATCGAGGTATGGGCGGGGGAGCAGTTCTTC	CAIEVWAGEQFF
.	.	TRBV6-5	TRBJ2-5	TGTGCCAGCAGTTACTCGATATCAGGAATTAGCGCCCAGTACTTC	CASSYSISGISAQYF
.	.	TRBV6-1	TRBJ1-2	TGTGCCAGCAGTGAAAACGGGCAGGGAACCTACACCTTC	CASSENGQGTYTF
.	.	TRBV7-2	TRBJ1-5	TGTGCCAGCAGCCTCGGATCCCAGGAAAAATATAGCAATCAGCCCCAGCATTTT	CASSLGSQEKYSNQPQHF
.	.	TRBV6-6	TRBJ2-5	TGTGCCAGCAGTTACTCGTCACAGGGCGAGACCCAGTACTTC	CASSYSSQGETQYF
many	TRBD2	TRBV5-1	TRBJ2-5	TGCGCCAGCAGCTTGGGGACTAGCGGAGAGACCCAGTACTTC	CASSLGTSGETQYF
.	.	TRBV28	TRBJ1-1	TGTGCCAGCAGTTTATTTTCCCCCGCCGCCGGGGGCACTGAAGCTTTCTTT	CASSLFSPAAGGTEAFF
.	.	TRBV24-1	TRBJ2-3	TGTGCCACCAGTGACCCGCCCCAGGGGAAGGGAGATACGCAGTATTTT	CATSDPPQGKGDTQYF
.	.	TRBV20-1	TRBJ2-7	TGCAGTGCTAGCGGCGGGTACGAGCAGTACTTC	CSASGGYEQYF
few	TRBD1	TRBV18	TRBJ1-1	TGTGCCAGCTCACCACTTAGGCAGGGGGACACTGAAGCTTTCTTT	CASSPLRQGDTEAFF
.	.	TRBV19	TRBJ1-2	TGTGCCAGTAGTACCCAGTACTATGGCTACACCTTC	CASSTQYYGYTF
.	.	TRBV29-1	TRBJ2-1	TGCAGCGTTGATGTTGGGACTGCTACCTACAATGAGCAGTTCTTC	CSVDVGTATYNEQFF
.	.	TRBV5-4	TRBJ1-1	TGTGCCAGCAGCTGGGGGGACGCGGGAGCTTTCTTT	CASSWGDAGAFF
once	TRBD1	TRBV28	TRBJ2-7	TGTGCCAGCAGTTCGGGACAGTACTACGAGCAGTACTTC	CASSSGQYYEQYF
.	TRBD1	TRBV14	TRBJ2-3	TGTGCCAGCAGCCGGTGGGGGACAGGGGGCTTGGATACGCAGTATTTT	CASSRWGTGGLDTQYF
.	.	TRBV29-1	TRBJ2-2	TGCAGCGTTGAGGTTCTAGCGAACACCGGGGAGCTGTTTTTT	CSVEVLANTGELFF
.	.	TRBV29-1	TRBJ1-5	TGCAGCGTTGAAGAACAGGACGGCCAGCCCCAGCATTTT	CSVEEQDGQPQHF
few	.	TRBV6-5	TRBJ2-7	TGTGCCAGCAGTTCCGGGACTCTCGACGAGCAGTACTTC	CASSSGTLDEQYF
.	TRBD1	TRBV28	TRBJ1-1	TGTGCCAGCAGTGGACAGGGAGGGATTGTCACTGAAGCTTTCTTT	CASSGQGGIVTEAFF
.	.	TRBV20-1	TRBJ2-1	TGCAGTGCCTATAATGAGCAGTTCTTC	CSAYNEQFF
.	TRBD1	TRBV2	TRBJ1-2	TGTGCCAGCAGCGAACAGGGGTTCCACTATGGCTACACCTTC	CASSEQGFHYGYTF
once	.	TRBV7-2	TRBJ1-4	TGTGCCAGCAGCTCTCCCGGGGGAGAAAAACTGTTTTTT	CASSSPGGEKLFF
few	.	TRBV5-1	TRBJ2-1	TGCGCCAGCAGCTTGGACGACTTCAATGAGCAGTTCTTC	CASSLDDFNEQFF